This TCR beta chain is drawn from a study of shared T cell receptors in the human thymus (dated by TCRdb to about 2021). Regarding the study in general: The study examined how self-reactive, shared T-cell receptor alpha chains are generated in the human thymus.

V is pared back by 5 bases and J by 8 bases, with 12 bases lying between the germline termini. The CDR3 spans 13 residues, from the cysteine through the phenylalanine. Only CDR3 DNA remains: 39 bases, in frame from the first base. CDR1 LNHDA and CDR2 SQIVND are derived from the germline V gene (reference sequence). The method behind the library was the immunoSEQ multiplex PCR assay. In its TCRdb copy, this immuneACCESS table keeps in-frame sequences only and misses some clones. Where compared with another copy, unresolved V genes explain less than half of these, and the others have no known cause. The sample records 700,000 to 750,000 clones, approximately 85% of which are singletons. The top ten hold around 0.01% of the sample. Regarding this clone: The target of this receptor is not known. No clone much larger than this one lies a single base away; base qualities are absent.

These data were also reused for a study on human thymus T cells. The second study reports: Donors were immunologically healthy infants undergoing open corrective cardiac surgery for congenital heart defects in Finland. Thymus tissue was collected as surgical resects that were removed during corrective cardiac surgery. Biased V and J gene segment usage appeared to be present in both thymic and peripheral blood repertoires. According to the related research, thymic TCR repertoires were highly overlapping among unrelated individuals. The study described the TCR alpha and beta repertoires in about 8 infant thymus samples and a few matching peripheral blood samples. Donor ages ranged from roughly 6 to 250 days, and the cohort comprised about six male and a couple of female infants. Thymocytes were mechanically released from the tissue and were stored as pellets of roughly 9-33 million cells at -70 degrees C. A QIAsymphony instrument was used to extract genomic DNA from the frozen cell pellets. Using the immunoSEQ multiplex PCR assay, the TCRB and TCRAD loci were amplified from a standardized quantity of quality-controlled genomic DNA. The V(D)J region was spanned by amplicons of a length sufficient to cover the CDR3 and to identify V and J genes. Through the commercial immunoSEQ service, the amplicons were sequenced on an Illumina platform. Primer bias and sequencing errors were corrected as previously described, and TCRAD and TCRB definitions were based on the IMGT database. The repertoires were analysed using immunoSEQ Analyzer 3.0 and VDJTools for basic statistics, V/J segment usage, diversity estimates, rarefaction and pairwise overlap. Diversity was estimated using the Chao1, ChaoE, Efron-Thisted, Shannon and inverse Simpson indices, and was also estimated on datasets down-sampled to the size of the smallest sample. For repertoire overlap, CDR3 nucleotide sequence, V gene and J gene had to match strictly, and clustering was done by Jaccard-based multidimensional scaling. On average, roughly 850,000 unique TCRB clonotypes were obtained from thymus samples, compared with approximately 82,000 from blood samples.

The V and J genes are TRBV19 and TRBJ2-2; the D gene assignment is ambiguous. The sample consisted of thymocytes. This TCR was recovered from a girl under three years old with a congenital heart defect. Donor details come from another sample of the same person, matched by shared clones. The CDR3 region reads CASSPPRSGELFF. The DNA is as follows: TGTGCCAGTAGTCCCCCCCGTAGTGGGGAGCTGTTTTTT.